The table lists the clone carrying this T cell receptor beta chain with many counts. Per the germline V gene, CDR1 is MDHEN and CDR2 is SYDVKM. Trimming stripped 5 bases from V and 3 bases from J, with 8 bases between. The CDR3 sequence is 13 residues long. This sample was taken from a study of regulatory T cells in long-lasting Graves disease. The time point denotes: persistent/refractory GD, antithyroid drugs over 5 years with positive TRAb. After RNA was extracted from PBMCs, the TCR library was made from it. Library construction for TCR beta used iRepertoire HTBI primers and Arm-PCR of CDR3 regions. TCRdb called the multiplex PCR reads again in MiXCR, with one record for every CDR3 protein. Of around 450,000 distinct CDR3 sequences listed, roughly 21% are singletons.

The receptor was derived from a female donor with Graves disease. The sequenced sample was peripheral blood mononuclear cells (PBMCs), obtained when the disease was refractory, from a patient treated with antithyroid drugs. The V and J genes are TRBV28 and TRBJ1-5; the D is unclear. This chain's CDR3 is CASSLAINQPQHF. For the CDR3, the DNA is TGTGCCAGCAGTCTCGCCATCAATCAGCCCCAGCATTTT. Filled out from reference TRBV28 and TRBJ1-5, the complete variable domain reads DVKVTQSSRYLVKRTGEKVFLECVQDMDHENMFWYRQDPGLGLRLIYFSYDVKMKEKGDIPEGYSVSREKKERFSLILESASTNQTSMYLCASSLAINQPQHFGDGTRLSIL.